This TCR beta chain was observed in a study of spatial heterogeneity in lung cancer. Per the germline V gene, CDR1 is MDHEN and CDR2 is SYDVKM. This CDR3 comprises 17 residues. With 0 bases clipped from V and 2 bases from J, the junction kept 8 bases outside the gene matches. The time point was: sample taken at primary tumor resection. TCRdb passed the 5' RACE reads through MiXCR, listing each CDR3 protein once. In the table there are fewer than 3,500 distinct CDR3 sequences, around 19% of which are singletons. Sequenced material: normal lung tissue next to the tumor, taken at surgery. The gene calls are TRBV28 and TRBJ2-5; TRBD2 aligns across 8 bases. This clonotype was sampled from a male donor with early-stage non-small cell lung cancer. The CDR3 region has the DNA TGTGCCAGCAGTTTATGGACAGCGGGAGAAACTCAAGAGACCCAGTACTTC. It yields the protein CASSLWTAGETQETQYF.